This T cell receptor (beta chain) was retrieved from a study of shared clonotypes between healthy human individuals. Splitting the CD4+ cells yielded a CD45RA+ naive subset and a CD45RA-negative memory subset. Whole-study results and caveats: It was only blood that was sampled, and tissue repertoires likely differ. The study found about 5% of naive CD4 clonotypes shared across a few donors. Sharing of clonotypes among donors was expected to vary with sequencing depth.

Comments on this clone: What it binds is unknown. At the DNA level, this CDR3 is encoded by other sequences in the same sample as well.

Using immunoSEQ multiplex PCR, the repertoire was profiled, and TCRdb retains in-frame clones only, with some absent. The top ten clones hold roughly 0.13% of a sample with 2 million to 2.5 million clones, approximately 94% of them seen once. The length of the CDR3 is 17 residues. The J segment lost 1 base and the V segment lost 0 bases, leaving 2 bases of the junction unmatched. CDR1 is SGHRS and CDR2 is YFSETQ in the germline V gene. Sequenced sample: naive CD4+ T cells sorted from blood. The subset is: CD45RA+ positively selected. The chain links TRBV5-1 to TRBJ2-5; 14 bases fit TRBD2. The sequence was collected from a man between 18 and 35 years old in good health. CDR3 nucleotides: TGCGCCAGCAGCTTGGCGGGACTAGCGGGAGCCCAAGAGACCCAGTACTTC. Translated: CASSLAGLAGAQETQYF.